The rows below give T cell receptor beta chains drawn from one sample of a study of blood T cells in healthy people across ages. MiXCR was run by TCRdb on the 5' RACE reads, yielding one entry per CDR3 protein. This sample has about 1.6 million distinct CDR3 sequences, with about 32% found just once. The sequencing input was blood. The source of these receptors is a woman aged 25 to 39 in good health. CDR3s include the opening cysteine and the closing phenylalanine or tryptophan. A D gene is named only where the DNA matches it firmly. Expanded clones are given a class, and other clones once, few, many or no size at all.

>TRBD1|TRBJ1-2|TRBV6-1|few
TGTGCCAGCAGTAACAGGGGGGAAGGCTACACCTTC
CASSNRGEGYTF
>-|TRBJ2-5|TRBV7-6|few
TGTGCCAGCAGCCAGGGTCCGACGAGGCAAGAGACCCAGTACTTC
CASSQGPTRQETQYF
>TRBD2|TRBJ2-7|TRBV20-1|-
TGCAGTGCTAGAGATAGAGACGGGAGGGGCGAGCAGTACTTC
CSARDRDGRGEQYF
>-|TRBJ2-3|TRBV6-6|-
TGTGCCAGCAGCCCGGGGACTCATACGCAGTATTTT
CASSPGTHTQYF
>TRBD1|TRBJ2-7|TRBV28|few
TGTGCCAGCAGTTCCGAACTTGACAGGGGTTACGAGCAGTACTTC
CASSSELDRGYEQYF
>-|TRBJ2-1|TRBV9|-
TGTGCCAGCAGCGTAGGCGGAGGGGCGGGCAATGAGCAGTTCTTC
CASSVGGGAGNEQFF
>TRBD2|TRBJ2-7|TRBV7-9|few
TGTGCCAGCAGCCGCGCGGGGGGCGCGTACGAGCAGTACTTC
CASSRAGGAYEQYF
>-|TRBJ1-2|TRBV12-3/TRBV12-4|many
TGTGCCAGCAGCGATGATGGACAGCCCCTAGGCTATGGCTACACCTTC
CASSDDGQPLGYGYTF
>TRBD2|TRBJ2-1|TRBV12-3/TRBV12-4|-
TGTGCCAGCAGGGCGGGACTAGCGGGGGGTCGGTCCTACAATGAGCAGTTCTTC
CASRAGLAGGRSYNEQFF
>-|TRBJ2-5|TRBV19|-
TGTGCCAGTAATCCTGCAGGGGATTATGAGACCCAGTACTTC
CASNPAGDYETQYF
>-|TRBJ1-5|TRBV12-3/TRBV12-4|-
TGTGCCAGCAGTAGGAGGGACAGCAATCAGCCCCAGCATTTT
CASSRRDSNQPQHF
>-|TRBJ2-5|TRBV12-3/TRBV12-4|few
TGTGCCAGCAGTCCAGGGGCCCCGACCGAGACCCAGTACTTC
CASSPGAPTETQYF
>-|TRBJ2-5|TRBV11-2|few
TGTGCCAGCAGCTTACGACAGCTCGGGGAGACCCAGTACTTC
CASSLRQLGETQYF
>TRBD1|TRBJ1-1|TRBV5-1|-
TGCGCCAGCAGTCCCGGGGACAGGGGGCTGACTGAAGCTTTCTTT
CASSPGDRGLTEAFF
>-|TRBJ2-7|TRBV30|-
TGTGCTTTCAACCTCCCGGGGGGCGGGTACGCCCAGTACTTC
CAFNLPGGGYAQYF
>TRBD1|TRBJ1-5|TRBV7-6|-
TGTGCCAGCAGCCCCATGACAGGGACAAATCAGACCCAGCATTTT
CASSPMTGTNQTQHF
>-|TRBJ2-1|TRBV29-1|-
TGCAGCGTTGCTGGGGGGGACACTCTCTACGAGCAGTTCTTC
CSVAGGDTLYEQFF
>TRBD2|TRBJ2-7|TRBV11-2|once
TGTGCCAGCAGCTTATCAACCGGACTAGCGGGACAGTACGAGCAGTACTTC
CASSLSTGLAGQYEQYF
>TRBD1|TRBJ2-3|TRBV13|-
TGTGCCAGCAGCCCCAGACAGGGAGAAGTTCAAGATACGCAGTATTTT
CASSPRQGEVQDTQYF
>-|TRBJ1-4|TRBV4-1|-
TGCGCCAGCAGCCGGACGCTCAGCGGGCTCGGGGAAAAACTGTTTTTT
CASSRTLSGLGEKLFF
>-|TRBJ2-1|TRBV18|-
TGTGCCAGCTCACCACCCCTCTCCTACAATGAGCAGTTCTTC
CASSPPLSYNEQFF
>TRBD2|TRBJ2-5|TRBV12-3/TRBV12-4|few
TGTGCCAGCAGTTTTGGCGGGAGTTTCAGAAAGACCCAGTACTTC
CASSFGGSFRKTQYF
>TRBD1|TRBJ1-2|TRBV6-2/TRBV6-3|-
TGTGCCAGCGGGCGGACAGGGATGGATGGCTACACCTTC
CASGRTGMDGYTF
>-|TRBJ2-3|TRBV20-1|few
TGCAGTGCTAGAGAGGACCACGCGCTTTGGGTTACGCAGTATTTT
CSAREDHALWVTQYF
>TRBD1|TRBJ2-2|TRBV24-1|-
TGTGCCACCAGTGATTTCCGGGACAGCTTTGCCGGGGAGCTGTTTTTT
CATSDFRDSFAGELFF
>TRBD2|TRBJ2-3|TRBV7-8|-
TGTGCCAGCAGCCTGACTAGCGGGGGGGCCAGCACAGATACGCAGTATTTT
CASSLTSGGASTDTQYF
>-|TRBJ2-1|TRBV24-1|few
TGTGCCACCAGTGACCGGACGCCTGAGCAGTTCTTC
CATSDRTPEQFF
>-|TRBJ2-7|TRBV20-1|few
TGCAGTGCTCTGCTCGGTACCTCCTACGAGCAGTACTTC
CSALLGTSYEQYF
>-|TRBJ2-7|TRBV2|many
TGTGCCAGCAGTGAGAACGAGCAGTACTTC
CASSENEQYF
>TRBD1|TRBJ2-3|TRBV14|-
TGTGCCAGCAGTCAACTAAGACCGGGACAGGGTAGGGATACGCAGTATTTT
CASSQLRPGQGRDTQYF
>-|TRBJ1-1|TRBV20-1|-
TGCAGTGCTAGAGGACAGTCCAGACAGAACACTGAAGCTTTCTTT
CSARGQSRQNTEAFF
>TRBD1|TRBJ2-1|TRBV10-3|few
TGTGCCATCAGTGAGTACTTTGACATGGACAGGGGCCCCTACAATGAGCAGTTCTTC
CAISEYFDMDRGPYNEQFF
>TRBD1|TRBJ2-7|TRBV2|few
TGTGCCAGCAGTGAATCCCCCGGGACAGGGGTCCGCGAGCAGTACTTC
CASSESPGTGVREQYF
>TRBD2|TRBJ2-3|TRBV6-1|few
TGTGCCAGCAGTGCCCGTCGGCGGGGGACAGATACGCAGTATTTT
CASSARRRGTDTQYF
>-|TRBJ1-6|TRBV5-1|many
TGCGCCAGCAGCTTGCACAGGACCCCCAATTCACCCCTCCACTTT
CASSLHRTPNSPLHF
>-|TRBJ2-3|TRBV3-1|few
TGTGCCAGCAGCCAAGATGGAGAGACAACAACAGATACGCAGTATTTT
CASSQDGETTTDTQYF
>TRBD1|TRBJ1-5|TRBV6-5|-
TGTGCCAGCAGTTCGGACAGGGATCAGCCCCAGCATTTT
CASSSDRDQPQHF
>-|TRBJ2-1|TRBV5-1|few
TGCGCCAGCAGCTTGGAACTAGTTTACAATGAGCAGTTCTTC
CASSLELVYNEQFF
>TRBD2|TRBJ2-5|TRBV12-3/TRBV12-4|few
TGTGCCAGCAGCTCGGGAGGACTGGCGGAGGAGACCCAGTACTTC
CASSSGGLAEETQYF
>TRBD2|TRBJ2-7|TRBV20-1|few
TGCAGTGCTAGTATCCTAGCGGGAGACGAGCAGTACTTC
CSASILAGDEQYF
>TRBD1|TRBJ1-1|TRBV4-1|once
TGCGCCAGCAGCCAAGCGACAGGGGGTATCCCGAACACTGAAGCTTTCTTT
CASSQATGGIPNTEAFF
>-|TRBJ2-5|TRBV5-5|-
TGTGCCAGCAGCTTGTTCGGAGTTCGCTACGAGCGGTACTTC
CASSLFGVRYERYF
>TRBD2|TRBJ2-1|TRBV24-1|few
TGTGCCACCAGTGACCGCCTACCCCGACAGTCCGGGACTAACTACAATGAGCAGTTCTTC
CATSDRLPRQSGTNYNEQFF
>-|TRBJ2-7|TRBV20-1|few
TGCAGTGCCAGTTCGAACGAGCAGTACTTC
CSASSNEQYF
>TRBD2|TRBJ2-7|TRBV20-1|-
TGCAGTGCTAGTCGAGCGGGAGTTTTTTTCGAGCAGTACTTC
CSASRAGVFFEQYF
>-|TRBJ1-1|TRBV20-1|-
TGCAGTGCTAGTAATCCTTGGACAGATGAAGCTTTCTTT
CSASNPWTDEAFF
>-|TRBJ2-7|TRBV7-2|few
TGTGCCAGCAGCTTAACAGTGGGAGTAGAGTACGAGCAGTACTTC
CASSLTVGVEYEQYF
>-|TRBJ2-3|TRBV20-1|many
TGCAGTGCTAGCATCGCGCTTCAAGGGTGGACAGATACGCAGTATTTT
CSASIALQGWTDTQYF
>-|TRBJ2-4|TRBV4-1|-
TGCGCCAGCAGCCCCAGCGGACTAGCCAAAAACATTCAGTACTTC
CASSPSGLAKNIQYF
>TRBD2|TRBJ2-1|TRBV11-1|-
TGTGCCAGCAGCTCCTTGGCGGGAGAGTCCAATGAGCAGTTCTTC
CASSSLAGESNEQFF
>TRBD1|TRBJ1-2|TRBV6-5|-
TGTGCCAGCAGCTCTGGGACAGACTGGAGGCGCTATGGCTACACCTTC
CASSSGTDWRRYGYTF
>-|TRBJ2-1|TRBV27|few
TGTGCCAGCAGTTTAGGGGGAGCCCACTACAATGAGCAGTTCTTC
CASSLGGAHYNEQFF
>-|TRBJ2-4|TRBV3-1|few
TGTGCCAGCAGCCCTTATGGGCAGGGGGCGGGAGTAACCAAAAACATTCAGTACTTC
CASSPYGQGAGVTKNIQYF
>-|TRBJ2-7|TRBV6-6|few
TGTGCCAGCAGTTACTCTACAGTTTCAAGCTACGAGCAGTACTTC
CASSYSTVSSYEQYF
>-|TRBJ2-7|TRBV4-1|few
TGCGCCAGCAGCCCGGGCCGGACAAGAAGGGCCTACGAGCAGTACTTC
CASSPGRTRRAYEQYF
>-|TRBJ2-3|TRBV12-3/TRBV12-4|-
TGTGCCAGCAGTTTAGAAGGTGACTACACAGATACGCAGTATTTT
CASSLEGDYTDTQYF
>-|TRBJ1-5|TRBV24-1|-
TGTGCCCCCCAAATGTGGAGTCTTGCGGATCAGCCCCAGCATTTT
CAPQMWSLADQPQHF
>TRBD1|TRBJ2-7|TRBV6-1|-
TGTGCCAGCAGTGAAGATGACAGGGGCTCCTACGAGCAGTACTTC
CASSEDDRGSYEQYF
>TRBD2|TRBJ2-7|TRBV7-2|few
TGTGCCAGCAGCATCGGACTAGCGGGAGACGAGCAGTACTTC
CASSIGLAGDEQYF
>TRBD2|TRBJ2-7|TRBV28|few
TGTGCCAGCAGTCCCGGGACTAGCGGGAGCCACGAGCAGTACTTC
CASSPGTSGSHEQYF